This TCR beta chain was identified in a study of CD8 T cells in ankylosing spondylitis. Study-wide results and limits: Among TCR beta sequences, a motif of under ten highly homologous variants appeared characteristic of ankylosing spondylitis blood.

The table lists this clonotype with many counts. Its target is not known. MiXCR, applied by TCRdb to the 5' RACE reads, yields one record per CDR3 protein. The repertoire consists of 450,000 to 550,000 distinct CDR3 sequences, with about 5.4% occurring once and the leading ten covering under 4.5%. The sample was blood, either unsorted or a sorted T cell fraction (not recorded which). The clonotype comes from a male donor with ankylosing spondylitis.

The CDR3 sequence is CASSQDRRQGSDTQYF. The CDR3 DNA sequence: TGCGCCAGCAGCCAAGATAGGAGGCAGGGGTCAGATACGCAGTATTTT. The gene calls are TRBV4-3 and TRBJ2-3, with a tentative D call TRBD1 (6 bases). Germline-derived CDR1 and CDR2 are LGHNA and YSLEER. V was trimmed by 0 bases and J by 4 bases, leaving 14 bases between them. This CDR3 comprises 16 residues.